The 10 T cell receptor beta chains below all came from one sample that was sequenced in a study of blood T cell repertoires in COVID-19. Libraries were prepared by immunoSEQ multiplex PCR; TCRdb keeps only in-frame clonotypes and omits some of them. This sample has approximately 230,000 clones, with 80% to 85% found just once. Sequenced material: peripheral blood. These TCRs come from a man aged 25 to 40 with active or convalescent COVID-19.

This CDR3 reads CASSLTAWAGNTGELFF. The CDR3, as DNA: TGTGCCAGCAGCTTAACGGCGTGGGCGGGGAACACCGGGGAGCTGTTTTTT. The chain carries TRBV7-3 and TRBJ2-2, with D possibly TRBD2 on 5 matching bases. CDR3 size: 17 residues. Germline V lookup: CDR1 SGHTA, CDR2 FQGTGA. Trimming shortened V by 0 bases and J by 1 base, and 12 bases separated the two germline ends.

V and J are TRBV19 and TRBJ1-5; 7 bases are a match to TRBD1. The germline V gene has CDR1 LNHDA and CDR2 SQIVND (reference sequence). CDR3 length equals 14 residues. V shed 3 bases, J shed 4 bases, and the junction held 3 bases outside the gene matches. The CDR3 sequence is CASSMARGNQPQHF. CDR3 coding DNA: TGTGCCAGTAGTATGGCCAGGGGGAATCAGCCCCAGCATTTT.

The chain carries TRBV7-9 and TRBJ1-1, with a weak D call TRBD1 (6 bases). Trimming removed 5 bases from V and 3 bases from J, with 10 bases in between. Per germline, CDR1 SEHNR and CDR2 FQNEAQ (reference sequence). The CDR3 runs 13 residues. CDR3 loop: CASSLQGHTEAFF. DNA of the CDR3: TGTGCCAGCAGCCTACAGGGTCACACTGAAGCTTTCTTT. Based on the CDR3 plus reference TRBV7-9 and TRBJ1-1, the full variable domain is DTGVSQNPRHKITKRGQNVTFRCDPISEHNRLYWYRQTLGQGPEFLTYFQNEAQLEKSRLLSDRFSAERPKGSFSTLEIQRTEQGDSAMYLCASSLQGHTEAFFGQGTRLTVV.

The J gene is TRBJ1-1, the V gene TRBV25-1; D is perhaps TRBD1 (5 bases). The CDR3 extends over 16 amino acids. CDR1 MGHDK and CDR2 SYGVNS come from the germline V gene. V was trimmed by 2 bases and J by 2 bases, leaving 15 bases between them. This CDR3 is CASSEIGRGGNTEAFF. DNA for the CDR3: TGTGCCAGCAGTGAAATTGGGAGGGGAGGTAACACTGAAGCTTTCTTT.

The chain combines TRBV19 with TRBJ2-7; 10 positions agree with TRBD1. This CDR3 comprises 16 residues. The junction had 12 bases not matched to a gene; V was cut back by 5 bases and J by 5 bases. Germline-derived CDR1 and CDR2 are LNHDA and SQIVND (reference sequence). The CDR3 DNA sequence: TGTGCCAGTAGTTCAATCCCGGGACAGGGGTTAGACGAGCAGTACTTC. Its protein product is CASSSIPGQGLDEQYF.

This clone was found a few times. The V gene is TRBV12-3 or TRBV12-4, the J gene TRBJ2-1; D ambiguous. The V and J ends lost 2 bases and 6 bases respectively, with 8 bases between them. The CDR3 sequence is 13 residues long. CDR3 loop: CASSLFAGNEQFF. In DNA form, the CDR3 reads TGTGCCAGCAGTTTATTCGCAGGCAATGAGCAGTTCTTC.

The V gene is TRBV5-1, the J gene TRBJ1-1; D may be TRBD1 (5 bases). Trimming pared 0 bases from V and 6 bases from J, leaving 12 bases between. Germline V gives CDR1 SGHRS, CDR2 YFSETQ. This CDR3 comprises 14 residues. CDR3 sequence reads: CASSLVRGEAEAFF. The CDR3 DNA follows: TGCGCCAGCAGCTTGGTGCGGGGCGAGGCTGAAGCTTTCTTT.

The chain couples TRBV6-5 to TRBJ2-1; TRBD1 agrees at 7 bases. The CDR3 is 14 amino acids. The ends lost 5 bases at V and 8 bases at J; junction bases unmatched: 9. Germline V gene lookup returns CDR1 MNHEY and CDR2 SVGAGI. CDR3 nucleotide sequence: TGTGCCAGCAGTCCGACAGGGAAAGAGTATGAGCAGTTCTTC. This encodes CASSPTGKEYEQFF.

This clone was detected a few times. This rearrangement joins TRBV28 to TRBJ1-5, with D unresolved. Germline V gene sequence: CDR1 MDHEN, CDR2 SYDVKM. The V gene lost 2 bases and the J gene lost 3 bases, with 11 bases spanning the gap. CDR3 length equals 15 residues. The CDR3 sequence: CASSLRGPDNQPQHF. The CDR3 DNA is TGTGCCAGCAGTTTACGGGGTCCAGACAATCAGCCCCAGCATTTT. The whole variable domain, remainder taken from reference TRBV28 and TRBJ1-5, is DVKVTQSSRYLVKRTGEKVFLECVQDMDHENMFWYRQDPGLGLRLIYFSYDVKMKEKGDIPEGYSVSREKKERFSLILESASTNQTSMYLCASSLRGPDNQPQHFGDGTRLSIL.

The CDR3 here is CASSPPTSGAFTYEQYF. As DNA, the CDR3 is TGTGCCAGCAGCCCACCGACTAGCGGGGCCTTTACCTACGAGCAGTACTTC. The V call is TRBV28, the J call TRBJ2-7, with 11 positions matching TRBD2. J was trimmed by 2 bases and V by 6 bases; bases with no gene match: 12. The CDR3 is 17 residues long. Germline V gene sequence: CDR1 MDHEN, CDR2 SYDVKM.